This record covers a single TCR beta chain. The antigen is undetermined. CDR1 is SGHVS, CDR2 FNYEAQ, per germline. Trimming took 4 bases from V and 0 from J, leaving 12 bases between them. This CDR3 is 16 amino acids long. The data belong to a study of blood T cells in healthy people across ages. General observations from the study: PBMCs that were unsorted prevented a conclusive naive versus antigen-experienced comparison.

The study recruited healthy Caucasian donors from Russia who were aged about 6 to 100. A second PCR of 7 to 11 cycles used a sample-barcoded 5' primer and a J-beta primer mix. Template switching added a 12-random-nucleotide identifier to every cDNA molecule. TCRdb independently ran MiXCR on the 5' RACE reads; one entry per CDR3 protein. The table includes about a million distinct CDR3 sequences, roughly 50% detected once. J is TRBJ2-2 and V is TRBV7-6, with a possible D match to TRBD1 (5 bases). The material sequenced was blood. The clonotype was recovered from a man aged 30 to 39 in good health. CDR3 amino acids: CASSSRVGANTGELFF. The DNA for the CDR3 is TGTGCCAGCAGCTCTAGGGTAGGGGCGAACACCGGGGAGCTGTTTTTT.